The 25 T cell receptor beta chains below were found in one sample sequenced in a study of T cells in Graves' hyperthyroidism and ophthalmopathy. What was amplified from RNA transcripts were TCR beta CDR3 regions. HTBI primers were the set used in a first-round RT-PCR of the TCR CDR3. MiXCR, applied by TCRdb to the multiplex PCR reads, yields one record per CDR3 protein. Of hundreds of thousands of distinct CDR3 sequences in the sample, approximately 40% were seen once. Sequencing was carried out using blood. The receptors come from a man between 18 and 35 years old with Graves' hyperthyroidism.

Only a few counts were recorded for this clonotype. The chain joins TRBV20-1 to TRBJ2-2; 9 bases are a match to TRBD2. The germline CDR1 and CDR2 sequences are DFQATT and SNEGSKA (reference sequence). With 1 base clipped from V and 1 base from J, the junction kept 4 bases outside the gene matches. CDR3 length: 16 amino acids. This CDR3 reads CSARGRSGRNTGELFF. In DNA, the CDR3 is TGCAGTGCTAGAGGTCGTAGCGGGAGGAACACCGGGGAGCTGTTTTTT.

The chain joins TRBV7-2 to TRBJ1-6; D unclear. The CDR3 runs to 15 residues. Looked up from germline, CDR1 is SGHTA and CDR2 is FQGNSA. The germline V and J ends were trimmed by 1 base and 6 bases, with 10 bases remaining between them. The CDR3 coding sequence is TGTGCCAGCAGCTTAGTGGCCCAGATTAATTCACCCCTCCACTTT. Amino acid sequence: CASSLVAQINSPLHF. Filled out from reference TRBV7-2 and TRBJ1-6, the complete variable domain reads GAGVSQSPSNKVTEKGKDVELRCDPISGHTALYWYRQSLGQGLEFLIYFQGNSAPDKSGLPSDRFSAERTGGSVSTLTIQRTQQEDSAVYLCASSLVAQINSPLHFGNGTRLTVT.

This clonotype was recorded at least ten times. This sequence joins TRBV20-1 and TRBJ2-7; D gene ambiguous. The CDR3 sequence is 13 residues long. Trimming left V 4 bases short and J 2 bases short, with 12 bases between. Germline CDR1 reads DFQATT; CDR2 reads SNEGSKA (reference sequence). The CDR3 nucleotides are TGCAGTGCTACCGGGCGCTCAGCCTACGAGCAGTACTTC. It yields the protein CSATGRSAYEQYF.

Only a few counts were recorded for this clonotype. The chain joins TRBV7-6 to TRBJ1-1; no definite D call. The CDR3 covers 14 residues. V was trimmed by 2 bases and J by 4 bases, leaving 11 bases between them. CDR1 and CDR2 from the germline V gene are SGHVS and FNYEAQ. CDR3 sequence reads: CASSLSADGTEAFF. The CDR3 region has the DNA TGTGCCAGCAGCTTAAGCGCAGATGGCACTGAAGCTTTCTTT.

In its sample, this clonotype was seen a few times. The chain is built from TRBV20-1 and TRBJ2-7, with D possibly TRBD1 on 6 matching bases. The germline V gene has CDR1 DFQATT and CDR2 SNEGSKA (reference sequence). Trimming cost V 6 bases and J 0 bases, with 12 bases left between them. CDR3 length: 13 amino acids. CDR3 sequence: CSAQDSSSYEQYF. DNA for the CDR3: TGCAGTGCCCAGGACAGTAGCTCCTACGAGCAGTACTTC.

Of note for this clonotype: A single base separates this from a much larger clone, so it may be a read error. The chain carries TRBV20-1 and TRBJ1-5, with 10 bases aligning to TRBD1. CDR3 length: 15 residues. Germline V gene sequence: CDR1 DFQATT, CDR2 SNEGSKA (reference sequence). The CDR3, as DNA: TGCAGTGCTGGAGATGGGACAGGGGCCAATCAGCCCCAGCATTTT. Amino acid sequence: CSAGDGTGANQPQHF.

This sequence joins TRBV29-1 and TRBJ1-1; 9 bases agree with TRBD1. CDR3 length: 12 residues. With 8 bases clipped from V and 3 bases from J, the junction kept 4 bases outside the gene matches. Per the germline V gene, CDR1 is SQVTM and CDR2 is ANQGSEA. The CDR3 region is CSWWDRDTEAFF. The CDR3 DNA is TGCAGCTGGTGGGACAGGGACACTGAAGCTTTCTTT.

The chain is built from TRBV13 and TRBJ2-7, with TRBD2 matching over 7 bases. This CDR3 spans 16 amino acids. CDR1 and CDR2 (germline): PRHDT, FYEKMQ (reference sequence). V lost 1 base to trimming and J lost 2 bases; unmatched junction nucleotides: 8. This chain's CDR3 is CASSLDSASGAYEQYF. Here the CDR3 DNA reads TGTGCCAGCAGCTTAGATTCGGCTAGCGGAGCCTACGAGCAGTACTTC.

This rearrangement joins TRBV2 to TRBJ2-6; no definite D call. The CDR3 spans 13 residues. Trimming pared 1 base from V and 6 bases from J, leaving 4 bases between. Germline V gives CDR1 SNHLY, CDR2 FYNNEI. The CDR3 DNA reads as TGTGCCAGCAGTGAAGGAGCGGCCAACGTCCTGACTTTC. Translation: CASSEGAANVLTF.

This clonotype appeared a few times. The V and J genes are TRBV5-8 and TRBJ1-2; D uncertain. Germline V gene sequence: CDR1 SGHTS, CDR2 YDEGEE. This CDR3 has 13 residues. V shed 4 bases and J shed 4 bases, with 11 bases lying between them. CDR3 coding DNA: TGTGCCAGCAGCGTTGACACGACCTATGGCTACACCTTC. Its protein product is CASSVDTTYGYTF.

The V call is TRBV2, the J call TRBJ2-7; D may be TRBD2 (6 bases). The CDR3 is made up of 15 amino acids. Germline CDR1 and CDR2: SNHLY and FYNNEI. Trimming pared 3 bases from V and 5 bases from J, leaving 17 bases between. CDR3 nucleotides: TGTGCCAGCAGTGATGAGGAGGGAAGTGGCCACGAGCAGTACTTC. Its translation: CASSDEEGSGHEQYF. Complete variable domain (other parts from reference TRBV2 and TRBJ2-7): EPEVTQTPSHQVTQMGQEVILRCVPISNHLYFYWYRQILGQKVEFLVSFYNNEISEKSEIFDDQFSVERPDGSNFTLKIRSTKLEDSAMYFCASSDEEGSGHEQYFGPGTRLTVT.

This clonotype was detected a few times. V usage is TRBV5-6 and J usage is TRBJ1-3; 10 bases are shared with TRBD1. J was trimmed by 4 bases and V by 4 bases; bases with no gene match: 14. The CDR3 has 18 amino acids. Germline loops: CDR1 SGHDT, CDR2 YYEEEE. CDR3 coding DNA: TGTGCCAGCAGCAACACCGGGACAGGGGTTGTATGGGGAAACACCATATATTTT. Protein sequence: CASSNTGTGVVWGNTIYF. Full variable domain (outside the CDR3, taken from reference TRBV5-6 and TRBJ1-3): DAGVTQSPTHLIKTRGQQVTLRCSPKSGHDTVSWYQQALGQGPQFIFQYYEEEERQRGNFPDRFSGHQFPNYSSELNVNALLLGDSALYLCASSNTGTGVVWGNTIYFGEGSWLTVV.

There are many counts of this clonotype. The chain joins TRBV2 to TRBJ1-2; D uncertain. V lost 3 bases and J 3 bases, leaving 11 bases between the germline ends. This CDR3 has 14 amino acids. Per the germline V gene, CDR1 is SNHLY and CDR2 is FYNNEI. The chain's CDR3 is CASSDQDGDYGYTF. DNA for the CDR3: TGTGCCAGCAGTGATCAGGACGGGGACTATGGCTACACCTTC.

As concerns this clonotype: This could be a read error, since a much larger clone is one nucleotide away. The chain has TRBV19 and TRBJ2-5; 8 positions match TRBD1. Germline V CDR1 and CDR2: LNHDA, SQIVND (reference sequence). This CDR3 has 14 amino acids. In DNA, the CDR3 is TGTGCCCGTAGTCGGACAGGGCTCCAAGAGACCCAGTACTTC. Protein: CARSRTGLQETQYF.

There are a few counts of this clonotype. The CDR3 bases are TGTGCCAGCAGCTTAGGGACAGGGGTAGGGGAGACCCAGTACTTC. Its protein is CASSLGTGVGETQYF. The chain links TRBV7-8 to TRBJ2-5; 9 bases match TRBD1. The CDR3 contains 15 residues. In germline, CDR1 is SGHVS, CDR2 FQNEAQ. V lost 1 base and J lost 5; bases outside the gene matches: 5.

The CDR3 nucleotides read TGCAGTGCTAGCCATCTGGGGGAGCTGTTTTTT. This encodes CSASHLGELFF. The rearrangement uses TRBV20-1 and TRBJ2-2; D is unresolved. The germline CDR1 and CDR2 sequences are DFQATT and SNEGSKA (reference sequence). This CDR3 is built from 11 residues. Trimming cost V 3 bases and J 8 bases, with 7 bases left between them.

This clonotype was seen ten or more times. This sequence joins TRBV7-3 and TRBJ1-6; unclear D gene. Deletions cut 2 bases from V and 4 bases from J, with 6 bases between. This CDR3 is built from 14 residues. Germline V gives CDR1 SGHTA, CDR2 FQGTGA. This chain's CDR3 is CASSLSGYNSPLHF. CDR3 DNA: TGTGCCAGCAGCTTATCGGGGTATAATTCACCCCTCCACTTT.

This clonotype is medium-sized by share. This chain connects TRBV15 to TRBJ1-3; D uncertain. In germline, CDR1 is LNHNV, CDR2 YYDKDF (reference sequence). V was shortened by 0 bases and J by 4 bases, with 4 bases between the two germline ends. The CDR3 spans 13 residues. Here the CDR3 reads CATSRDSGNTIYF. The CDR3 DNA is TGTGCCACCAGCAGAGATTCCGGAAACACCATATATTTT.

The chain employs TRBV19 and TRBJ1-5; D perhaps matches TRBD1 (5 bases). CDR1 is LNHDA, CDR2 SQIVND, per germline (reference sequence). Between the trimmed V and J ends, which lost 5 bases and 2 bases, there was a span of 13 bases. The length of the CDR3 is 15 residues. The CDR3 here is CASSSPDRRNQPQHF. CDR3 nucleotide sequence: TGTGCCAGTAGTTCTCCTGACAGACGCAATCAGCCCCAGCATTTT.

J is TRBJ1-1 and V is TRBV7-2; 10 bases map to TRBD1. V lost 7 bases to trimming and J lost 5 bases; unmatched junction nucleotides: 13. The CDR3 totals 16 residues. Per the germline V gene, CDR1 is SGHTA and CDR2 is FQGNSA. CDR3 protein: CASTTRGGQGETEAFF. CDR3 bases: TGTGCCAGCACTACGAGAGGAGGACAGGGGGAGACTGAAGCTTTCTTT.

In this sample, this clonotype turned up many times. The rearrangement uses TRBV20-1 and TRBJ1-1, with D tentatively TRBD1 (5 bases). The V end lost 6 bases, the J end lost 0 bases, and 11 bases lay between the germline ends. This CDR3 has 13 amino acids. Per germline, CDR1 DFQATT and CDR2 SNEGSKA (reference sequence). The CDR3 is CSAADSLNTEAFF. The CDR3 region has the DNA TGCAGTGCCGCAGACAGTCTGAACACTGAAGCTTTCTTT.

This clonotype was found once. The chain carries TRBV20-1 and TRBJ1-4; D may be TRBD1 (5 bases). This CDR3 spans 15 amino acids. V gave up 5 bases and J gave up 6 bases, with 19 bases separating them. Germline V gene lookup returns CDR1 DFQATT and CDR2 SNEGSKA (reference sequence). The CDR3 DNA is TGCAGTGCTTCCCCAGGGTCCGAAGGGGATGAAAAACTGTTTTTT. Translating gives CSASPGSEGDEKLFF.

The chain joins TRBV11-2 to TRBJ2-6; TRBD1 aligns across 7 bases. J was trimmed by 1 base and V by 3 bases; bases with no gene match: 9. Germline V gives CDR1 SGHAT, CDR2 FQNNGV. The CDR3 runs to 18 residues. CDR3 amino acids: CASSFPTGNRSGANVLTF. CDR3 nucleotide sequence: TGTGCCAGCAGCTTTCCGACAGGGAACAGGTCTGGGGCCAACGTCCTGACTTTC.

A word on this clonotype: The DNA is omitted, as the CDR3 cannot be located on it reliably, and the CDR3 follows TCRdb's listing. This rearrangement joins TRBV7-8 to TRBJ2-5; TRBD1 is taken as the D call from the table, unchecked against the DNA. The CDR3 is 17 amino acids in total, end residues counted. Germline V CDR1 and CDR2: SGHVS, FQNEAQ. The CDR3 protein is CASSFYICSGRRETQYF.

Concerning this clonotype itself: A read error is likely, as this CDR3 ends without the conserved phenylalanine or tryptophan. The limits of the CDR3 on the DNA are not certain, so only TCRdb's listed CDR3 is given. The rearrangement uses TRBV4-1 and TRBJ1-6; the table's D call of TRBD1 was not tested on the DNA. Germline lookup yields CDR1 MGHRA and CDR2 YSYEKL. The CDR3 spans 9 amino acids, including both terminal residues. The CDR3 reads CASSQDSTP.